Presented here are 20 T cell receptor beta chains from one specimen sequenced in a study of T cells after yellow fever vaccination (dated by TCRdb to the late 2010s). The meaning of the sample's treatment or condition label: live attenuated yellow fever vaccine strain. Receptors were amplified or captured by 5' RACE. The instrument given in TCRdb is Illumina HiSeq 2500. The raw public data were reprocessed by TCRdb itself: fastp quality trimming at Q25, MiXCR clonotype calling, in-frame beta chains only. Every entry covers one CDR3 protein and lists the most common genes and DNA from its rows. For this sample there are around 63,000 distinct CDR3 sequences; around 7.4% appear just once. The ten largest clones take up 30% to 45% of the sample. The starting material was CD8+ T cells sorted from PBMCs, obtained 15 days after the yellow fever booster vaccination. The receptors derive from a man younger than 45 who received the YFV17D yellow fever vaccine.

This clonotype was recorded at least ten times. The chain is built from TRBV3-1 and TRBJ2-6, with a weak D call TRBD2 (5 bases). Germline assignment: CDR1 LGHDT and CDR2 YNNKEL (reference sequence). The CDR3 sequence is 14 residues long. Trimming took off 6 bases at V and 0 bases at J, with 6 bases between the two ends. The CDR3: CASRRDSGANVLTF. The CDR3 DNA follows: TGTGCCAGCAGGAGGGACTCTGGGGCCAACGTCCTGACTTTC.

There are many counts of this clonotype. The chain couples TRBV4-3 to TRBJ2-1; the match to TRBD2 covers 9 bases. The CDR3 has 15 amino acids. The V gene's germline CDR1 is LGHNA and CDR2 YSLEER. Trimming removed 0 bases from V and 6 bases from J; junction bases left unmatched: 3. Here the CDR3 DNA reads TGCGCCAGCAGCCAAGAGAGCGGGAGGAGCAATGAGCAGTTCTTC. It translates to CASSQESGRSNEQFF.

This clonotype was seen repeatedly, ten times or more. The chain couples TRBV12-3 or TRBV12-4 to TRBJ2-3, with 7 nucleotides matching TRBD1. Trimming at V came to 1 base and at J to 2 bases, leaving 3 bases not matched to a gene. CDR3 size: 15 residues. In nucleotides, the CDR3 is TGTGCCAGCAGTTTAGGACAGGGACACACAGATACGCAGTATTTT. Its protein is CASSLGQGHTDTQYF.

In this sample, this clonotype turned up many times. The chain is built from TRBV10-1 and TRBJ2-4; TRBD2 might be the D (5 bases). The CDR3 is 12 amino acids. Germline V gene sequence: CDR1 WNHNN, CDR2 SYGVQD (reference sequence). V lost 9 bases and J lost 13, with 19 bases in between. The CDR3 loop is CARESPPPGQYF. The CDR3 region has the DNA TGCGCCAGAGAATCTCCTCCGCCGGGGCAGTACTTC.

This clonotype was seen many times. This rearrangement joins TRBV6-5 to TRBJ1-1; 12 bases map to TRBD1. Germline V lookup: CDR1 MNHEY, CDR2 SVGAGI. The CDR3 runs 19 residues. V shed 2 bases and J 4 bases; nucleotides not matched to a gene: 14. CDR3 loop: CASSYTLGTGGPPITEAFF. For the CDR3, the DNA is TGTGCCAGCAGTTACACCCTTGGGACAGGGGGCCCGCCGATCACTGAAGCTTTCTTT.

This clonotype was observed many times. V usage is TRBV6-5 and J usage is TRBJ2-5; 12 nucleotides match TRBD2. The germline V gene has CDR1 MNHEY and CDR2 SVGAGI. V lost 4 bases, J lost 4 bases, and 13 bases stayed unmatched. The CDR3 extends over 18 amino acids. The CDR3 reads CASSWTNHLAGGAETQYF. As DNA, the CDR3 is TGTGCCAGCAGTTGGACGAACCATCTAGCGGGAGGGGCAGAGACCCAGTACTTC.

The sample holds a few counts of this clonotype. The chain employs TRBV30 and TRBJ2-7; 8 positions match TRBD1. CDR3 size: 11 residues. Germline assignment: CDR1 GTSNPN and CDR2 SVGIG (reference sequence). J gave up 3 bases and V 5 bases, and 0 bases lay outside the gene matches. The CDR3 DNA is TGTGCCTGGGACAGGGGCTACGAGCAGTACTTC. Translated, it gives CAWDRGYEQYF.

This clonotype was recorded many times. The chain joins TRBV7-2 to TRBJ2-7; 8 positions match TRBD1. Germline V gene sequence: CDR1 SGHTA, CDR2 FQGNSA. The ends lost 4 bases at V and 5 bases at J; junction bases unmatched: 4. The CDR3 is 13 residues long. The CDR3 sequence: CASSWTGSHEQYF. As DNA, the CDR3 is TGTGCCAGCAGCTGGACAGGGAGTCACGAGCAGTACTTC.

This clonotype was counted only a few times. Written as DNA, the CDR3 is TGTGCCAGCAGCTTAGGTCAAGGGGGTGGTCAGCCCCAGCATTTT. Translating it yields CASSLGQGGGQPQHF. The rearrangement links TRBV7-6 to TRBJ1-5; maybe TRBD1 (6 bases). V lost 1 base to trimming and J lost 6 bases, with 13 bases between them. Germline V lookup: CDR1 SGHVS, CDR2 FNYEAQ. CDR3 length: 15 residues.

This clonotype was seen repeatedly, ten times or more. The rearrangement links TRBV5-5 to TRBJ2-1; D call uncertain. Trimming took off 3 bases at V and 7 bases at J, with 14 bases between the two ends. Germline assignment: CDR1 SGHKS and CDR2 YYEKEE (reference sequence). This CDR3 spans 14 amino acids. CDR3 in DNA: TGTGCCAGCAGCTCCTGGACCCCACAGAATGAGCAGTTCTTC. It translates to CASSSWTPQNEQFF.

This clonotype was seen repeatedly, ten times or more. The CDR3 region is CASSQTQGSGANVLTF. The CDR3 DNA is TGTGCCAGCAGCCAAACACAGGGATCCGGGGCCAACGTCCTGACTTTC. V and J are TRBV4-2 and TRBJ2-6, with a tentative D call TRBD1 (6 bases). The germline CDR1 and CDR2 sequences are LGHNA and YNFKEQ. Deletions cut 2 bases from V and 4 bases from J, with 12 bases between. The CDR3 is 16 residues long.

This clonotype showed up many times. The rearrangement uses TRBV2 and TRBJ2-7; 10 bases map to TRBD1. CDR1 and CDR2 (germline): SNHLY, FYNNEI. V dropped 6 bases and J dropped 5; count of bases not matched to a gene: 7. CDR3 length: 14 residues. This CDR3 reads CASRPTGGLDEQYF. The CDR3 DNA is TGTGCCAGCAGACCGACAGGGGGCCTGGACGAGCAGTACTTC.

This clonotype was counted many times. The chain combines TRBV19 with TRBJ2-1, with D perhaps assigned TRBD1 or TRBD2 (5 bases each). Trimming cost V 8 bases and J 0 bases, with 29 bases left between them. This CDR3 spans 20 amino acids. Looked up from germline, CDR1 is LNHDA and CDR2 is SQIVND (reference sequence). CDR3 in DNA: TGTGCCAGTCTCTATCCACGGGACCAACCTATCCTCAGCTCCTACAATGAGCAGTTCTTC. Its protein product is CASLYPRDQPILSSYNEQFF.

The rearrangement joins TRBV11-2 to TRBJ2-7, with TRBD2 identical over 7 bases. The CDR3 sequence is 14 residues long. The trim removed 4 bases at V and 2 bases at J, leaving 5 bases unmatched. Germline-derived CDR1 and CDR2 are SGHAT and FQNNGV. The chain's CDR3 is CASSSTGTTYEQYF. As DNA, the CDR3 is TGTGCCAGCAGCTCCACCGGGACTACCTACGAGCAGTACTTC.

In its sample, this clonotype was seen many times. CDR3 in DNA: TGTGCCAGCAGTTTATCAACTAGCGAGCAGTTCTTC. This sequence encodes CASSLSTSEQFF. V is TRBV28 and J is TRBJ2-1; TRBD2 might be the D (6 bases). The CDR3 is 12 amino acids. The germline gives CDR1 MDHEN, CDR2 SYDVKM. Trimming removed 1 base at V and 10 bases at J, with 8 bases between.

V gene TRBV6-5 combines with J gene TRBJ2-7; possible D gene TRBD2, 6 bases. Trimming stripped 4 bases from V and 5 bases from J, with 12 bases between. The CDR3 totals 13 residues. Germline CDR1 is MNHEY and CDR2 is SVGAGI. The CDR3 DNA sequence: TGTGCCAGCAGTTCCGGACTACTAGACGAGCAGTACTTC. This gives the protein CASSSGLLDEQYF.

This clonotype showed up many times. The V call is TRBV5-1, the J call TRBJ2-5, with D possibly matching TRBD1 (5 bases). Germline CDR1 is SGHRS and CDR2 is YFSETQ. Trimming pared 0 bases from V and 2 bases from J, leaving 8 bases between. The CDR3 covers 14 residues. The CDR3 DNA reads TGCGCCAGCAGCTTGGCAGACAGTCAAGAGACCCAGTACTTC. This sequence encodes CASSLADSQETQYF.

As concerns this clonotype: This sequence may be a read error, since a much larger clone differs from it by one base. The chain employs TRBV5-6 and TRBJ2-7, with D hard to call. The CDR3 consists of 11 residues. CDR1 and CDR2 (germline): SGHDT, YYEEEE. DNA for the CDR3: TGTACCAGCAGCTTGTCCGGCGAGCAGTACTTC. Protein sequence: CTSSLSGEQYF. The whole variable domain, remainder taken from reference TRBV5-6 and TRBJ2-7, is DAGVTQSPTHLIKTRGQQVTLRCSPKSGHDTVSWYQQALGQGPQFIFQYYEEEERQRGNFPDRFSGHQFPNYSSELNVNALLLGDSALYLCTSSLSGEQYFGPGTRLTVT.

This clonotype was found many times. The V gene is TRBV5-1, the J gene TRBJ2-1; D not certain. Germline V gives CDR1 SGHRS, CDR2 YFSETQ. This CDR3 is 12 amino acids long. Trimming took 0 bases from V and 10 from J, leaving 8 bases between them. The CDR3 DNA follows: TGCGCCAGCAGCTTGGCCTTAGGAGAGCAGTTCTTC. It specifies CASSLALGEQFF. Full variable domain (remainder filled in from reference TRBV5-1 and TRBJ2-1): KAGVTQTPRYLIKTRGQQVTLSCSPISGHRSVSWYQQTPGQGLQFLFEYFSETQRNKGNFPGRFSGRQFSNSRSEMNVSTLELGDSALYLCASSLALGEQFFGPGTRLTVL.

This clonotype was found many times. The chain carries TRBV4-1 and TRBJ1-5; possibly TRBD1 for D (5 bases). The CDR3 covers 17 residues. Between the trimmed V and J ends, which lost 0 bases and 2 bases, there was a span of 14 bases. Per germline, CDR1 MGHRA and CDR2 YSYEKL. CDR3 amino acids: CASSQDTVRGGNQPQHF. In nucleotides, the CDR3 is TGCGCCAGCAGCCAAGATACGGTGAGGGGTGGCAATCAGCCCCAGCATTTT.